Listed below are T cell receptor beta chains from one sample, sequenced in a study of OX40 agonist ivuxolimab in advanced cancers. Sequenced by immunoSEQ multiplex PCR; TCRdb stores in-frame clones only, minus some. The sample records some 80,000 clones, around 86% being singletons. Sequenced here: CD4+ or CD8+ T cells sorted from blood, sampled in a trial of the OX40 agonist ivuxolimab. The receptors here all came from an adult with an advanced solid tumor such as melanoma, head and neck, liver or kidney cancer. Both conserved end residues are part of each CDR3. A D gene is named only where the DNA matches it firmly. A row's size may be missing; if present it is once, few, many or a size class.

d_gene	j_gene	v_gene	abundance	CDR3aa	CDR3nt
TRBD1	TRBJ2-7	TRBV27	NA	CASSSTGEKSPYEQYF	TGTGCCAGCAGTTCGACAGGGGAAAAATCGCCTTACGAGCAGTACTTC
TRBD1	TRBJ2-3	TRBV4-1	NA	CASSQDVHRGRITDTQYF	TGCGCCAGCAGCCAAGATGTTCATAGGGGGCGAATCACAGATACGCAGTATTTT
NA	TRBJ1-4	TRBV12-5	NA	CASGLGRGGIEKLFF	TGTGCTAGTGGTTTGGGTCGAGGGGGAATAGAAAAACTGTTTTTT
NA	TRBJ2-1	TRBV28	once	CASSAGTPYNEQFF	TGTGCCAGCAGTGCAGGGACCCCCTACAATGAGCAGTTCTTC
NA	TRBJ2-4	TRBV12-1	NA	CASSFVFMRLAKNIQYF	TGTGCCAGCAGCTTTGTCTTCATGCGACTAGCCAAAAACATTCAGTACTTC
NA	TRBJ1-6	TRBV27	NA	CASSLYNPSNSPLHF	TGTGCCAGCAGTTTATATAATCCGAGCAATTCACCCCTCCACTTT
TRBD1	TRBJ2-4	TRBV6-5	NA	CASRPDRGNIQYF	TGTGCCAGCAGGCCCGACAGGGGTAACATTCAGTACTTC
TRBD2	TRBJ2-7	TRBV7-2	NA	CASSLGLAGGPEQYF	TGTGCCAGCAGCTTAGGCTTGGCGGGGGGGCCCGAGCAGTACTTC
TRBD1	TRBJ1-2	TRBV5-1	NA	CASSSRAGTEGGYTF	TGCGCCAGCAGCTCCCGAGCCGGGACAGAAGGAGGCTACACCTTC
TRBD1	TRBJ1-4	TRBV6-5	NA	CASKVDRANEKLFF	TGTGCCAGCAAGGTGGACAGGGCTAATGAAAAACTGTTTTTT
NA	TRBJ1-3	TRBV10-2	NA	CASTRDRSSGNTIYF	TGCGCCAGCACCCGTGACAGGAGCTCTGGAAACACCATATATTTT
TRBD2	TRBJ2-5	TRBV4-1	NA	CASSQDSSSGRGETQYF	TGCGCCAGCAGCCAAGATTCGTCTAGCGGGAGAGGAGAGACCCAGTACTTC
NA	TRBJ2-2	TRBV4-3	NA	CASSHSPGIAGELFF	TGCGCCAGCAGCCATTCCCCGGGGATAGCCGGGGAGCTGTTTTTT
TRBD1	TRBJ1-1	TRBV18	once	CASSPRDRVTEAFF	TGTGCCAGCTCACCTCGGGACAGGGTGACTGAAGCTTTCTTT
NA	TRBJ1-2	TRBV5-1	NA	CASSLGKWGIWGNYGYTF	TGCGCCAGCAGCTTGGGTAAGTGGGGTATATGGGGAAACTATGGCTACACCTTC
NA	TRBJ2-5	TRBV6-5	NA	CASSYERGRETQYF	TGTGCCAGCAGTTACGAAAGGGGCAGGGAGACCCAGTACTTC
NA	TRBJ2-4	TRBV7-9	NA	CASSLGLAKNIQYF	TGTGCCAGCAGCCTAGGACTAGCCAAAAACATTCAGTACTTC
NA	TRBJ1-3	TRBV7-9	NA	CASSPDPGTSSGNTIYF	TGTGCCAGCAGCCCCGATCCGGGGACCAGCTCTGGAAACACCATATATTTT
TRBD2	TRBJ2-4	TRBV2	NA	CASSEGGLAGGKNIQYF	TGTGCCAGCAGTGAGGGTGGATTAGCGGGGGGGAAGAACATTCAGTACTTC
TRBD1	TRBJ1-2	TRBV7-2	NA	CASRPMRGQGYTF	TGTGCCAGCAGGCCTATGAGGGGACAGGGCTACACCTTC
TRBD1	TRBJ2-2	TRBV5-1	NA	CASSKGQPGSGELFF	TGCGCCAGCAGCAAGGGACAGCCTGGGTCCGGGGAGCTGTTTTTT
TRBD1	TRBJ1-1	TRBV29-1	NA	CSVTGGVRTEAFF	TGCAGCGTGACAGGGGGCGTGCGGACTGAAGCTTTCTTT
NA	TRBJ1-4	TRBV12-5	NA	CASGLVGGRGANEKLFF	TGTGCTAGTGGTTTGGTGGGGGGTCGGGGGGCTAATGAAAAACTGTTTTTT
NA	TRBJ1-1	TRBV7-6	NA	CASSLVPTSLRQRNTEAFF	TGTGCCAGCAGCTTAGTCCCCACCTCTCTGCGGCAGAGGAACACTGAAGCTTTCTTT
NA	TRBJ1-3	TRBV2	few	CASNRGDSGNTIYF	TGTGCCAGCAATAGGGGTGACTCTGGAAACACCATATATTTT
NA	TRBJ1-5	TRBV19	NA	CASSIRAEQPQHF	TGTGCCAGTAGTATCCGAGCAGAACAGCCCCAGCATTTT
TRBD2	TRBJ2-5	TRBV9	NA	CASSVGLAGGGYQETQYF	TGTGCCAGCAGCGTAGGACTAGCGGGAGGAGGTTATCAAGAGACCCAGTACTTC
TRBD2	TRBJ2-5	TRBV18	NA	CASSPGGGRAQETQYF	TGTGCCAGCTCACCAGGCGGGGGGCGCGCCCAAGAGACCCAGTACTTC
NA	TRBJ2-5	TRBV11-2	NA	CASSLSRETQYF	TGTGCCAGCAGCTTAAGTAGGGAGACCCAGTACTTC
NA	TRBJ2-7	TRBV4-3	NA	CASSQDPVGASYEQYF	TGCGCCAGCAGCCAAGATCCGGTAGGGGCATCGTACGAGCAGTACTTC
NA	TRBJ2-1	TRBV6-5	once	CASRQGQFNEQFF	TGTGCCAGCAGACAAGGCCAGTTCAATGAGCAGTTCTTC
TRBD1	TRBJ2-3	TRBV6-6	NA	CASSSGGYSTDTQYF	TGTGCCAGCAGCTCAGGGGGCTATAGCACAGATACGCAGTATTTT
NA	TRBJ2-7	TRBV9	NA	CASSKQGLSYEQYF	TGTGCCAGCAGCAAACAGGGTTTGTCCTACGAGCAGTACTTC
TRBD1	TRBJ1-6	TRBV6-1	once	CASKLGTAPSPLHF	TGTGCCAGCAAACTCGGGACAGCCCCTTCACCCCTCCACTTT
NA	TRBJ1-4	TRBV6-1	NA	CASSAGGFNEKLFF	TGTGCCAGCAGTGCGGGGGGCTTTAATGAAAAACTGTTTTTT
NA	TRBJ1-2	TRBV30	NA	CAWSVPVPYGYTF	TGTGCCTGGAGTGTACCCGTACCCTATGGCTACACCTTC
NA	TRBJ1-2	TRBV29-1	once	CSVADYGYTF	TGCAGCGTTGCAGACTATGGCTACACCTTC
NA	TRBJ1-2	TRBV7-2	NA	CASSLHGEGYYGYTF	TGTGCCAGCAGCCTCCACGGGGAGGGATACTATGGCTACACCTTC
NA	TRBJ2-3	TRBV30	NA	CAWSIQGKTDTQYF	TGTGCCTGGAGTATCCAGGGGAAAACAGATACGCAGTATTTT
TRBD1	TRBJ1-5	TRBV7-2	NA	CASSLKAGGDNQPQHF	TGTGCCAGCAGCTTAAAGGCAGGGGGAGACAATCAGCCCCAGCATTTT
NA	TRBJ1-5	TRBV19	NA	CASSIAGVSNQPQHF	TGTGCCAGTAGTATCGCCGGAGTTAGCAATCAGCCCCAGCATTTT
NA	TRBJ1-1	TRBV5-1	NA	CASSPGEGKAFF	TGCGCCAGCAGTCCTGGTGAAGGGAAGGCTTTCTTT
TRBD1	TRBJ1-2	TRBV12-5	NA	CASGLVQYWTGGYGYTF	TGTGCTAGTGGTTTGGTACAATATTGGACAGGGGGCTATGGCTACACCTTC
NA	TRBJ2-2	TRBV27	NA	CASSLNTGELFF	TGTGCCAGCAGTTTGAACACCGGGGAGCTGTTTTTT